Presented here are 7 T cell receptor beta chains from one specimen sequenced in a study of T cell responses to AZD1222 COVID-19 vaccine (dated by TCRdb to about 2021). According to the study, the label for this sample's time point signals: about 28 days (+/-7) after the second vaccine dose. Library creation used the immunoSEQ multiplex PCR assay. The table was pulled from immuneACCESS by TCRdb, which kept in-frame rearrangements only. Such tables lose some clones; where checked, under half of the loss comes from unresolved V genes, and the rest has no known cause. Within this sample are approximately 69,000 clones, with 83% of them counted one time only. The biggest ten clones account for nearly 25% of the sample. The sample here was peripheral blood, taken 28 days after the second AZD1222 dose. These receptors originate from an adult who received the AZD1222 COVID-19 vaccine.

Only one count was recorded for this clone. The V call is TRBV7-2, the J call TRBJ2-2, with a weak D call TRBD1 (5 bases). This CDR3 region has 14 residues. With 1 base removed from V and 5 bases from J, the gap between germline ends came to 8 bases. Germline CDR1 SGHTA, CDR2 FQGNSA. DNA for the CDR3: TGTGCCAGCAGCTTAGTCAAGGGGACCGGGGAGCTGTTTTTT. Protein sequence: CASSLVKGTGELFF.

V gene TRBV5-6 combines with J gene TRBJ1-1; the match to TRBD1 covers 8 bases. V trimming: 4 bases; J trimming: 1 base; junction bases outside the gene matches: 3. Germline CDR1 is SGHDT and CDR2 is YYEEEE. The CDR3 runs 14 residues. The CDR3 nucleotides read TGTGCCAGCAGCCCTGGGACAGGGAACACTGAAGCTTTCTTT. This gives the protein CASSPGTGNTEAFF. The variable domain in full, completed from reference TRBV5-6 and TRBJ1-1, reads DAGVTQSPTHLIKTRGQQVTLRCSPKSGHDTVSWYQQALGQGPQFIFQYYEEEERQRGNFPDRFSGHQFPNYSSELNVNALLLGDSALYLCASSPGTGNTEAFFGQGTRLTVV.

V usage is TRBV7-9 and J usage is TRBJ1-6, with 10 bases lining up with TRBD1. Looked up from germline, CDR1 is SEHNR and CDR2 is FQNEAQ (reference sequence). V lost 6 bases and J lost 0; bases outside the gene matches: 8. The CDR3 totals 18 residues. CDR3 residues: CASRPGTGVFSYNSPLHF. The DNA for the CDR3 is TGTGCCAGCAGGCCCGGGACAGGGGTATTCTCCTATAATTCACCCCTCCACTTT.

At least ten counts were recorded for this clone. The chain employs TRBV6-4 and TRBJ2-2, with 7 bases aligning to TRBD2. The CDR3 extends over 13 amino acids. V shed 3 bases and J 6 bases; nucleotides not matched to a gene: 1. Germline V CDR1 and CDR2: MRHNA, SNTAGT. CDR3 amino acids: CASSEREPGELFF. CDR3 sequence (DNA): TGTGCCAGCAGTGAGCGGGAGCCCGGGGAGCTGTTTTTT.

The genes are TRBV27 and TRBJ2-5; D is ambiguous. Germline V gene lookup returns CDR1 MNHEY and CDR2 SMNVEV (reference sequence). The V and J ends lost 0 bases and 2 bases respectively, with 10 bases between them. This CDR3 spans 15 amino acids. The CDR3 DNA is TGTGCCAGCAGTTTATCGTGGGCAGCACAAGAGACCCAGTACTTC. Translating gives CASSLSWAAQETQYF.

CDR3 DNA: TGTGCCAGCAGTGAAGGCGGAAAGGGCCCCTACACCTTC. It translates to CASSEGGKGPYTF. The rearrangement uses TRBV2 and TRBJ1-2; D call uncertain. Germline CDR1 reads SNHLY; CDR2 reads FYNNEI. The CDR3 length is 13 residues. V lost 1 base and J lost 10, with 13 bases in between. Based on the CDR3 plus reference TRBV2 and TRBJ1-2, the full variable domain is EPEVTQTPSHQVTQMGQEVILRCVPISNHLYFYWYRQILGQKVEFLVSFYNNEISEKSEIFDDQFSVERPDGSNFTLKIRSTKLEDSAMYFCASSEGGKGPYTFGSGTRLTVV.

In its sample, this clone was seen a few times. V gene TRBV19 combines with J gene TRBJ2-2; no firm D call. Trimming removed 5 bases at V and 4 bases at J, with 5 bases between. Germline V gene lookup returns CDR1 LNHDA and CDR2 SQIVND (reference sequence). This CDR3 region has 12 residues. As DNA, the CDR3 is TGTGCCAGTAGTCAGACCACCGGGGAGCTGTTTTTT. As protein: CASSQTTGELFF.